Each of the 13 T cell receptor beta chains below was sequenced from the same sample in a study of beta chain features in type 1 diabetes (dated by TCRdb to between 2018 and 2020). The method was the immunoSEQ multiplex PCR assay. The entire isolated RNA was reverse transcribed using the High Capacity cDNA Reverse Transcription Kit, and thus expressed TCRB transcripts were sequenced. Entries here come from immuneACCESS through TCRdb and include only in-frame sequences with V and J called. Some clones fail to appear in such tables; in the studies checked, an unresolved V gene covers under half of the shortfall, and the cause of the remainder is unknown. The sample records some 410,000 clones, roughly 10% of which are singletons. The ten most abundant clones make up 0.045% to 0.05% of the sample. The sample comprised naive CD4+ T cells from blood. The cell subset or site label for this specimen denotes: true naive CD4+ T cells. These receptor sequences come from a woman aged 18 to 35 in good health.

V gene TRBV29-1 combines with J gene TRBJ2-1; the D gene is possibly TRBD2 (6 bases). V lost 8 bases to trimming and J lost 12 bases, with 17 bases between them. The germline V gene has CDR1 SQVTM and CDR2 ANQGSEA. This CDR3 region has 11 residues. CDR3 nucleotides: TGCAGCACGACGGGGGACGGGGGGCAGTTCTTC. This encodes CSTTGDGGQFF.

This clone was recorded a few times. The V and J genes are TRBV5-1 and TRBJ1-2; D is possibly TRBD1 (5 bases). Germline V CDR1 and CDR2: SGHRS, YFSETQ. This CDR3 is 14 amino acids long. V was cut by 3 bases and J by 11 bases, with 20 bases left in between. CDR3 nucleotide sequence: TGCGCCAGCAGCTGGGCCGCAGGCGCCGGGGGATACACCTTC. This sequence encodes CASSWAAGAGGYTF.

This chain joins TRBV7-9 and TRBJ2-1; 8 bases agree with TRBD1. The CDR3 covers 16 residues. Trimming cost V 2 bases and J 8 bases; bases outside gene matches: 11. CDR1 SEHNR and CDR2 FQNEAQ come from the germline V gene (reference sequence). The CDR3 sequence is CASSLRRDRSIDEQFF. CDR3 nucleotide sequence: TGTGCCAGCAGCTTACGCCGGGACAGGAGTATCGATGAGCAGTTCTTC. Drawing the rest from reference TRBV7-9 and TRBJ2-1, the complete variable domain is DTGVSQNPRHKITKRGQNVTFRCDPISEHNRLYWYRQTLGQGPEFLTYFQNEAQLEKSRLLSDRFSAERPKGSFSTLEIQRTEQGDSAMYLCASSLRRDRSIDEQFFGPGTRLTVL.

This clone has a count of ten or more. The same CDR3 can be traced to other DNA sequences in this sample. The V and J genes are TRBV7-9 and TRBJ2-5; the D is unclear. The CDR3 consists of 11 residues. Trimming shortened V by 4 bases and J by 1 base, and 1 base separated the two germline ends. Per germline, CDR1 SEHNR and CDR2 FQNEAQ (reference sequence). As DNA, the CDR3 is TGTGCCAGCAGCTCCCAAGAGACCCAGTACTTC. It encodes CASSSQETQYF.

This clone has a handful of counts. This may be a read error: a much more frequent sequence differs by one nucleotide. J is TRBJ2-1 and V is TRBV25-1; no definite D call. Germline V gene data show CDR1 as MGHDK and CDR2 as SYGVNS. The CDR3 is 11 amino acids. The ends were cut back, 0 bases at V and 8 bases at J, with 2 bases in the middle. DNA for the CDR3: TGTGCCAGCAGTGAATACGATGAGCAGTTCTTC. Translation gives CASSEYDEQFF.

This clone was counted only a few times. CDR3 loop: CASSQGLAASYNSPLHF. In DNA, the CDR3 is TGTGCCAGCAGCCAAGGCTTGGCAGCCTCCTATAATTCACCCCTCCACTTT. J is TRBJ1-6 and V is TRBV4-2; D ambiguous. V lost 1 base, J lost 0 bases, and 10 bases lay in between. The germline gives CDR1 LGHNA, CDR2 YNFKEQ. This CDR3 comprises 17 residues.

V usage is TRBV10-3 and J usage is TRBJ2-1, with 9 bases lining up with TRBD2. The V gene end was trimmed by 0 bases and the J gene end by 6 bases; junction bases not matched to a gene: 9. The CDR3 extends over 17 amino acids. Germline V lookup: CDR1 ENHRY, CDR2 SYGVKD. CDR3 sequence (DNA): TGTGCCATCAGTGAGTCGGGAGCTAGCGGGATAAGCAATGAGCAGTTCTTC. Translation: CAISESGASGISNEQFF.

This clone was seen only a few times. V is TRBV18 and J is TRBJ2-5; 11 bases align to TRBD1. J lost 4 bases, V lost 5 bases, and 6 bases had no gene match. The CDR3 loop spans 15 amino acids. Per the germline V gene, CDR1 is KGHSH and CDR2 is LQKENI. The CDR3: CASSSPGTGGETQYF. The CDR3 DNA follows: TGTGCCAGCTCATCGCCCGGGACAGGGGGAGAGACCCAGTACTTC.

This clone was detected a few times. The CDR3 coding sequence is TGTGCCTGGAAAAACGGTTTTTCCCACGAGCAGTACTTC. Its translation: CAWKNGFSHEQYF. This chain connects TRBV30 to TRBJ2-7; D unresolved. The ends were cut back, 4 bases at V and 5 bases at J, with 15 bases in the middle. Germline V lookup: CDR1 GTSNPN, CDR2 SVGIG (reference sequence). CDR3 length: 13 residues.

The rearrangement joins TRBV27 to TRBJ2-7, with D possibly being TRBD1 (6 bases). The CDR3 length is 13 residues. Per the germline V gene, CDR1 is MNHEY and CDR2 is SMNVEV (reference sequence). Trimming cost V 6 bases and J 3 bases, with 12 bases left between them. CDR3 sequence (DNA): TGTGCCAGCAGCACAGGGCAGTACTACGAGCAGTACTTC. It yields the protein CASSTGQYYEQYF.

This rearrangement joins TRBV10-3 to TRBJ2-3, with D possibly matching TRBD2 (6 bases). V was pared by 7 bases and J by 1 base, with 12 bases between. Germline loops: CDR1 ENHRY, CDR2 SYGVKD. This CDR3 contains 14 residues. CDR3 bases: TGTGCCATCAACCAGGGACTGGGCACAGATACGCAGTATTTT. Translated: CAINQGLGTDTQYF.

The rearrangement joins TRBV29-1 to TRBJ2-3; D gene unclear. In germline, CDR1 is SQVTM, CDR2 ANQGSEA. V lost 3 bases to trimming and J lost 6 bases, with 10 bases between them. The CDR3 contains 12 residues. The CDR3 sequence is CSVETQSDTQYF. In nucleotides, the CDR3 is TGCAGCGTTGAGACACAGTCGGATACGCAGTATTTT.

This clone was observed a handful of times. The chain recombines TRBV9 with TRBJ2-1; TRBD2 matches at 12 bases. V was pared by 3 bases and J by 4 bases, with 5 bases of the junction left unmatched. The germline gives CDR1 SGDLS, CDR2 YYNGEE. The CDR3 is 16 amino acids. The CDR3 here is CASSAHLAGGYNEQFF. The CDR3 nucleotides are TGTGCCAGCAGCGCCCACCTAGCGGGGGGGTACAATGAGCAGTTCTTC.